A single sample gave rise to the 10 T cell receptor beta chains below, sequenced in a study of T cells in localized non-small cell lung cancer. The data were produced by immunoSEQ multiplex PCR, yet TCRdb's version contains in-frame clones alone and is incomplete. In the table there are over 55,000 clones, 85% to 90% of which are singletons. The specimen was peripheral blood, collected before any cancer treatment. The receptors were gathered from a woman aged 40 to 75 with stage I lung adenocarcinoma.

In its sample, this clone was seen a few times. The J gene is TRBJ1-1, the V gene TRBV9; no firm D call. CDR1 SGDLS and CDR2 YYNGEE come from the germline V gene. This CDR3 contains 14 residues. Trimming removed 0 bases at V and 1 base at J, with 7 bases between. In DNA, the CDR3 is TGTGCCAGCAGCGTAGTATCGACGAACACTGAAGCTTTCTTT. Its protein is CASSVVSTNTEAFF.

The V and J genes are TRBV2 and TRBJ1-5; D call uncertain. From germline, CDR1 is SNHLY and CDR2 FYNNEI. V lost 8 bases, J lost 2 bases, and 10 bases lay in between. The CDR3 is 13 residues long. CDR3 protein: CASDLEGNQPQHF. The CDR3 DNA follows: TGTGCCAGCGATTTAGAGGGCAATCAGCCCCAGCATTTT.

The rearrangement joins TRBV4-2 to TRBJ2-7, with 10 bases aligning to TRBD1. CDR1 and CDR2 (germline): LGHNA, YNFKEQ. The CDR3 has 16 residues. J gave up 4 bases and V 5 bases, and 11 bases lay outside the gene matches. CDR3 sequence reads: CASSLVGTGDQYEQYF. The CDR3 DNA reads TGTGCCAGCAGCTTGGTGGGGACAGGGGATCAGTACGAGCAGTACTTC.

The CDR3 region is CASSVQGAGYTEAFF. Written as DNA, the CDR3 is TGTGCCAGCAGCGTACAGGGCGCGGGATACACTGAAGCTTTCTTT. This chain links TRBV7-2 with TRBJ1-1; D may be TRBD1 (6 bases). The CDR3 has 15 amino acids. V lost 5 bases and J 3 bases, leaving 16 bases between the germline ends. Germline V gene data show CDR1 as SGHTA and CDR2 as FQGNSA.

The V gene is TRBV9, the J gene TRBJ1-2, with D tentatively TRBD1 (5 bases). Trimming removed 6 bases from V and 5 bases from J, with 26 bases in between. This CDR3 has 17 amino acids. CDR1 is SGDLS and CDR2 is YYNGEE in the germline V gene. The CDR3 spells CASTKMVGPDRGYGYTF. The DNA for the CDR3 is TGTGCCAGCACCAAGATGGTGGGTCCCGACAGAGGATATGGCTACACCTTC.

The chain recombines TRBV15 with TRBJ1-5; no definite D call. CDR1 is LNHNV and CDR2 is YYDKDF in the germline V gene (reference sequence). The CDR3 extends over 21 amino acids. V lost 7 bases and J 1 base, leaving 32 bases between the germline ends. CDR3: CATTFWAPGLNTARSNQPQHF. Here the CDR3 DNA reads TGTGCCACCACATTTTGGGCCCCAGGACTCAACACAGCAAGGAGCAATCAGCCCCAGCATTTT.

The chain has TRBV6-4 and TRBJ2-3, with D maybe TRBD2 (6 bases). This CDR3 has 14 amino acids. Germline values: CDR1 MRHNA, CDR2 SNTAGT. Trimming took off 3 bases at V and 4 bases at J, with 11 bases between the two ends. CDR3: CASSETGEADTQYF. For the CDR3, the DNA is TGTGCCAGCAGTGAGACGGGAGAGGCAGATACGCAGTATTTT.

This chain connects TRBV19 to TRBJ1-2; D is uncertain. This CDR3 contains 12 residues. Germline V CDR1 and CDR2: LNHDA, SQIVND (reference sequence). V was trimmed by 7 bases and J by 5 bases, leaving 11 bases between them. CDR3 sequence (DNA): TGTGCCAGTATAAGAGAGTTTTATGGCTACACCTTC. Its translation is CASIREFYGYTF.

The chain employs TRBV10-3 and TRBJ1-2, with D unresolved. V dropped 1 base and J dropped 8 bases, with 8 bases sitting between them. From germline, CDR1 is ENHRY and CDR2 SYGVKD. This CDR3 is built from 12 residues. The CDR3: CAISEFPGGYTF. As DNA, the CDR3 is TGTGCCATCAGTGAGTTCCCGGGAGGCTACACCTTC.

The V and J genes are TRBV6-5 and TRBJ1-2; TRBD1 might be the D (5 bases). The CDR3 length is 15 residues. Germline CDR1 is MNHEY and CDR2 is SVGAGI. Trimming pared 4 bases from V and 4 bases from J, leaving 16 bases between. This CDR3 is CASSWVQESIYGYTF. The CDR3 region has the DNA TGTGCCAGCAGTTGGGTACAGGAATCTATCTATGGCTACACCTTC.